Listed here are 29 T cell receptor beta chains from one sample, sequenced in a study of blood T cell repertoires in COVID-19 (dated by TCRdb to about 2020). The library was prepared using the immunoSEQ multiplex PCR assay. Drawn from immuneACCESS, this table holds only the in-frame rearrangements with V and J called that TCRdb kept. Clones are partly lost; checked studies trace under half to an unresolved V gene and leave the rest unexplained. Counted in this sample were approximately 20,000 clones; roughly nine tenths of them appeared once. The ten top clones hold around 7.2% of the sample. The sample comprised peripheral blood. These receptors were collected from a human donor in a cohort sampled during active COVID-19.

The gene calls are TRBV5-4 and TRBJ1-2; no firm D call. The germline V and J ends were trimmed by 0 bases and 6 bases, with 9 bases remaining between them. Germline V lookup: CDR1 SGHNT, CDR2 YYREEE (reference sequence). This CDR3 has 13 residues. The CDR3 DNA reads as TGTGCCAGCAGCTTGGCCCGAGGTGATGGCTACACCTTC. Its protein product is CASSLARGDGYTF.

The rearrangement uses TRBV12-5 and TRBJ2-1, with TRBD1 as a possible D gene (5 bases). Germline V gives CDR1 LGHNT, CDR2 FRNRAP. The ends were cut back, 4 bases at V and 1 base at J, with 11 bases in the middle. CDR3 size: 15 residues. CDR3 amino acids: CASGSVQASYNEQFF. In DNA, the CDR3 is TGTGCTAGTGGTTCGGTACAGGCTTCCTACAATGAGCAGTTCTTC.

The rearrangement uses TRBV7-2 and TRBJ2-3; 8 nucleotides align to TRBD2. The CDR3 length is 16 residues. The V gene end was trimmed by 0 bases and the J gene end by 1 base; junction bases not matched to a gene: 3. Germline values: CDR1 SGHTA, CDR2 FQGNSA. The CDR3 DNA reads TGTGCCAGCAGCTTAGCAGGGCGGGGGGGCACAGATACGCAGTATTTT. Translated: CASSLAGRGGTDTQYF.

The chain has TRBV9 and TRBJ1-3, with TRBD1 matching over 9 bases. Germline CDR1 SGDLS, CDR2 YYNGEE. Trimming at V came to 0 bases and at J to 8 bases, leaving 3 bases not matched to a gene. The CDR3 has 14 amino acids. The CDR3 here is CASSVVQGADTIYF. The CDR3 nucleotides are TGTGCCAGCAGCGTAGTACAGGGGGCGGACACCATATATTTT.

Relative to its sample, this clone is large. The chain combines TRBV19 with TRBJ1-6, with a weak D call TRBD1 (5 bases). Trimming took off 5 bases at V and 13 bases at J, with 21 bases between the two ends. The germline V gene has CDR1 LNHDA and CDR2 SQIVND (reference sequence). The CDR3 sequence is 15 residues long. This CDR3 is CASSAGALPPRPLHF. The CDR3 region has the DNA TGTGCCAGTAGTGCTGGGGCACTCCCCCCCAGGCCCCTCCACTTT.

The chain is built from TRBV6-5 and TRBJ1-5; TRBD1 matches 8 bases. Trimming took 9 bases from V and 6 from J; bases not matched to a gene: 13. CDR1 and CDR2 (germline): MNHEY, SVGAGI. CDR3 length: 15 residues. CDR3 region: CASRTTGGEAQPQHF. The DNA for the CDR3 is TGTGCCAGTCGGACAACAGGGGGAGAAGCTCAGCCCCAGCATTTT.

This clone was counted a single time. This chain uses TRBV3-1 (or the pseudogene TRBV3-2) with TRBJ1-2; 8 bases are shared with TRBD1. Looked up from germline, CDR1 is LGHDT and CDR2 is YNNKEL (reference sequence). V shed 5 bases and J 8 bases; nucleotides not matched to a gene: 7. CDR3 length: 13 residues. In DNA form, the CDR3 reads TGTGCCAGCAGCTTAGGACAGGGTAGCGGCTACACCTTC. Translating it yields CASSLGQGSGYTF.

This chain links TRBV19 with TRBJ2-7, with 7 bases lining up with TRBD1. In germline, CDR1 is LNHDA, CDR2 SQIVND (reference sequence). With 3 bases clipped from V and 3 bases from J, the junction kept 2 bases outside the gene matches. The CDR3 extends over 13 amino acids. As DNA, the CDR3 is TGTGCCAGTAGTATGGGGACAGACTACGAGCAGTACTTC. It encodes CASSMGTDYEQYF.

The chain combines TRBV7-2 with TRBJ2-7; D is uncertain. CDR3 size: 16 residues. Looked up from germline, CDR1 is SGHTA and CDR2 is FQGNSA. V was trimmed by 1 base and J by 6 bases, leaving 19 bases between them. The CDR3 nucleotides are TGTGCCAGCAGCTTAGGATTGGAGATCTTTAATTCCGAGCAGTACTTC. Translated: CASSLGLEIFNSEQYF.

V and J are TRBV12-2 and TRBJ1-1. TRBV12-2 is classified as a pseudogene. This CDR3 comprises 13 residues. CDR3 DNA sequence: TGTGCAAGTCGCCTAAGAGGGTTCTTTTGGGCTTTCTTT. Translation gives CASRLRGFFWAFF.

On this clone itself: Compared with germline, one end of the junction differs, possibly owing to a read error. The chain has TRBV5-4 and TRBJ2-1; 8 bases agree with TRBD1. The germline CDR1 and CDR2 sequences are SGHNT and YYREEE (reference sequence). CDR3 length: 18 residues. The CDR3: CASSLGIQGGISYNEQFF. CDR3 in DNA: TGTGCCAGCAGTTTGGGAATACAGGGGGGCATTTCCTACAATGAGCAGTTCTTC.

The CDR3 sequence is CASSSKPLDRGDTQYF. For the CDR3, the DNA is TGTGCCAGCAGCTCGAAACCGTTGGACAGGGGTGATACGCAGTATTTT. The rearrangement uses TRBV7-9 and TRBJ2-3; 9 nucleotides align to TRBD1. The germline V gene encodes CDR1 SEHNR and CDR2 FQNEAQ (reference sequence). This CDR3 is 16 amino acids long. Unmatched junction bases numbered 11, after V lost 4 bases and J lost 6 bases.

The CDR3 DNA sequence: TGTGCCAGCTCCCTGGGGCCGGAAAAACTGTTTTTT. This translates into CASSLGPEKLFF. The chain has TRBV25-1 and TRBJ1-4; TRBD1 might be the D (5 bases). CDR3 length: 12 amino acids. Trimming took 8 bases from V and 8 from J, leaving 12 bases between them. The germline V gene encodes CDR1 MGHDK and CDR2 SYGVNS.

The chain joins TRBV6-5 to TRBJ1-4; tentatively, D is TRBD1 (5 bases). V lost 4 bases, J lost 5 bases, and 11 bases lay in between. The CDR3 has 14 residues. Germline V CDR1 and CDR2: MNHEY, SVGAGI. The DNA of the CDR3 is TGTGCCAGCAGTTCCTTGGGGGGAAATGAAAAACTGTTTTTT. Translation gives CASSSLGGNEKLFF.

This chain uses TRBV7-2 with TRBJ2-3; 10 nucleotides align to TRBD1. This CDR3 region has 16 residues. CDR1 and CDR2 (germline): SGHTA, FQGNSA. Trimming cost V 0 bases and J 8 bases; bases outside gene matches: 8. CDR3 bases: TGTGCCAGCAGCTTAGCCGGGACAGGGGATCTTCGTACGCAGTATTTT. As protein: CASSLAGTGDLRTQYF.

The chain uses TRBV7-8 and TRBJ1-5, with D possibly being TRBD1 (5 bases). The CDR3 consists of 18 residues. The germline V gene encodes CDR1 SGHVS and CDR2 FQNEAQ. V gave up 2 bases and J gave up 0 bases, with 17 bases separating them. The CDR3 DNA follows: TGTGCCAGCAGCTTACGGCAGGATAGGGGTTATAGCAATCAGCCCCAGCATTTT. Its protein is CASSLRQDRGYSNQPQHF.

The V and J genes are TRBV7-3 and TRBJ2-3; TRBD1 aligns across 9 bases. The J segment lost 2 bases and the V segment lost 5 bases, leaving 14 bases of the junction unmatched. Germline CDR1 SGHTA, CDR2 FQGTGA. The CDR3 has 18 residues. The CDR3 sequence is CASSPSPGTGPSTDTQYF. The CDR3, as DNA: TGTGCCAGCAGCCCTTCGCCCGGGACAGGGCCTTCCACAGATACGCAGTATTTT.

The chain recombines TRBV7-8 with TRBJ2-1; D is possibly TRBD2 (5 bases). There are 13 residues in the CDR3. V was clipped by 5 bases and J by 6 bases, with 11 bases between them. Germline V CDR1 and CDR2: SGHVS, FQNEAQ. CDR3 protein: CASSRGLFNEQFF. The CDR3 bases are TGTGCCAGCAGCCGTGGACTTTTCAATGAGCAGTTCTTC.

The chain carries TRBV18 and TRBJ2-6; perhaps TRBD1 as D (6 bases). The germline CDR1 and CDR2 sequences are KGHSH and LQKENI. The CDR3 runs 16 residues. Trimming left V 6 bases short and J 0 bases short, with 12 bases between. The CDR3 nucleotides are TGTGCCAGCTCCCCCGACAGGAGCTCTGGGGCCAACGTCCTGACTTTC. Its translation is CASSPDRSSGANVLTF.

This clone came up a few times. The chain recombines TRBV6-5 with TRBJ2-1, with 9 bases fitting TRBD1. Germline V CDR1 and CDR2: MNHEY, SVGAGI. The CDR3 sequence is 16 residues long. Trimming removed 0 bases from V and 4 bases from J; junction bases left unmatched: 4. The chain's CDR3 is CASSYSGGQGYNEQFF. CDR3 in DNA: TGTGCCAGCAGTTACTCGGGCGGACAGGGGTACAATGAGCAGTTCTTC.

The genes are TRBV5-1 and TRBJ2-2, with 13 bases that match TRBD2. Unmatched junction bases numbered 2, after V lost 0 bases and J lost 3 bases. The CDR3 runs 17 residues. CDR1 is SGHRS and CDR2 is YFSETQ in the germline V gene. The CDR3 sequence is CASSLGGLAGDTGELFF. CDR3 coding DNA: TGCGCCAGCAGCTTGGGTGGACTAGCGGGAGACACCGGGGAGCTGTTTTTT.

CDR3 nucleotides: TGTGCCAGCAGCAAATACAGGGGGCGATTCAGCAATGAGCAGTTCTTC. Translation: CASSKYRGRFSNEQFF. The rearrangement uses TRBV3-1 (or the pseudogene TRBV3-2) and TRBJ2-1, with TRBD1 identical over 9 bases. Unmatched junction bases numbered 11, after V lost 5 bases and J lost 6 bases. This CDR3 spans 16 amino acids. Germline CDR1 reads LGHDT; CDR2 reads YNNKEL (reference sequence).

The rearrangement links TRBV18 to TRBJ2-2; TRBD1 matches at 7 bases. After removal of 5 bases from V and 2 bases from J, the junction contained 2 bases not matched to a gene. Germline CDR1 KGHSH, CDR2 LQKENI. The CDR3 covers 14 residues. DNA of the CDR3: TGTGCCAGCTCAAGACAGGGAAACACCGGGGAGCTGTTTTTT. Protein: CASSRQGNTGELFF.

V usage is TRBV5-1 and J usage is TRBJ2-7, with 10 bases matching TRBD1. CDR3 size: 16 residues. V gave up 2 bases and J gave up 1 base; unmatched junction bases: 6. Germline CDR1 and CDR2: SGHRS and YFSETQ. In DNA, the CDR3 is TGCGCCAGCAGCTTTCCGACAGGGGGCACTTCCTACGAGCAGTACTTC. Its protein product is CASSFPTGGTSYEQYF.

The CDR3 DNA is TGTGCCACCAGCAGTACAGCATTTTACGAGCAGTACTTC. Translation: CATSSTAFYEQYF. The chain uses TRBV15 and TRBJ2-7; the D is unclear. This CDR3 spans 13 amino acids. Germline assignment: CDR1 LNHNV and CDR2 YYDKDF (reference sequence). The V and J ends lost 3 bases and 4 bases respectively, with 10 bases between them.

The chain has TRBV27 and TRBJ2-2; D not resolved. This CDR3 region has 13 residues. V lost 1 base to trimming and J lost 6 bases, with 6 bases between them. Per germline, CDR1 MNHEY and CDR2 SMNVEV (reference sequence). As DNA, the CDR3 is TGTGCCAGCAGTTTATTTCGTTCCGGGGAGCTGTTTTTT. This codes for CASSLFRSGELFF.

Written as DNA, the CDR3 is TGTGCCAGCAGCTCTGCGGGGGGGCAAGTAGGTCGGACTGAAGCTTTCTTT. Its translation: CASSSAGGQVGRTEAFF. The rearrangement links TRBV5-5 to TRBJ1-1; TRBD1 might be the D (6 bases). The CDR3 runs 17 residues. Trimming cost V 3 bases and J 5 bases, with 23 bases left between them. Germline V gene lookup returns CDR1 SGHKS and CDR2 YYEKEE (reference sequence).

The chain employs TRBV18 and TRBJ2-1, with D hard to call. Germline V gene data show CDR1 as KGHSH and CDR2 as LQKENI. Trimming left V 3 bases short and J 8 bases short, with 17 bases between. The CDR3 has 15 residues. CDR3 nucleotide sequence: TGTGCCAGCTCACCTTCCGGTGGTATAACTGATGAGCAGTTCTTC. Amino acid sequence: CASSPSGGITDEQFF.

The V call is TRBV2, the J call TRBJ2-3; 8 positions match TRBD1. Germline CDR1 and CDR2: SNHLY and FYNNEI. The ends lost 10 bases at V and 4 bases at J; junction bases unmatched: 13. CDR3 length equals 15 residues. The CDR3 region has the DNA TGTGCCACGAGAGGGAGACAGGGGTTTTCAGATACGCAGTATTTT. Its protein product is CATRGRQGFSDTQYF.